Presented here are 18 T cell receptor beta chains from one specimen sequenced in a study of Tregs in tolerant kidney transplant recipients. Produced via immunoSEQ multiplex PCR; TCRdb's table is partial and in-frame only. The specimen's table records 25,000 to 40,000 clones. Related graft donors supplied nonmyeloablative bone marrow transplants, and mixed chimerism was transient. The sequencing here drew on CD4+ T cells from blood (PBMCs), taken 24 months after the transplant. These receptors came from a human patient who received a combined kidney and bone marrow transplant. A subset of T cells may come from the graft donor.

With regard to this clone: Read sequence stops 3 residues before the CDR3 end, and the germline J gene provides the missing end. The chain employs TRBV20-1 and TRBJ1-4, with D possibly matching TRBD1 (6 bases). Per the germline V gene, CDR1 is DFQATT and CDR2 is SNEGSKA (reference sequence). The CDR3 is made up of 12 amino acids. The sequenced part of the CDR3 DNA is TGCAGCGCCAGGGGATCGGGTGAAAAA. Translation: CSARGSGEK. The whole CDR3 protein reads CSARGSGEKLFF.

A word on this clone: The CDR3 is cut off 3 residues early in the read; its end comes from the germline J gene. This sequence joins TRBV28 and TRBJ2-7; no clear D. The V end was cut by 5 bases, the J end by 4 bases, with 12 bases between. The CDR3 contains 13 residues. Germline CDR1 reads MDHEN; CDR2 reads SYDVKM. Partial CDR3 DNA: TGTGCCAGCAGTCAGGATTCGGTTTACGAG. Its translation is CASSQDSVYE. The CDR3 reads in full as CASSQDSVYEQYF.

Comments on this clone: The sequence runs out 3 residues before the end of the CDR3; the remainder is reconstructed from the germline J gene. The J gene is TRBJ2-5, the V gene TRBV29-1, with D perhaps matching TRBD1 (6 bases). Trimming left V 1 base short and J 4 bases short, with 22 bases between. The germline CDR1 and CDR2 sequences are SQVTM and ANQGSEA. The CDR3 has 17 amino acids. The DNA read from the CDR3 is TGCAGCGTTGAAGCCTCCTACTTCAGGGGCTTGGGAGAGACC. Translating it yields CSVEASYFRGLGET. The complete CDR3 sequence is CSVEASYFRGLGETQYF. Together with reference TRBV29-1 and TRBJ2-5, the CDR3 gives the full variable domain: SAVISQKPSRDICQRGTSLTIQCQVDSQVTMMFWYRQQPGQSLTLIATANQGSEATYESGFVIDKFPISRPNLTFSTLTVSNMSPEDSSIYLCSVEASYFRGLGETQYFGPGTRLLVL.

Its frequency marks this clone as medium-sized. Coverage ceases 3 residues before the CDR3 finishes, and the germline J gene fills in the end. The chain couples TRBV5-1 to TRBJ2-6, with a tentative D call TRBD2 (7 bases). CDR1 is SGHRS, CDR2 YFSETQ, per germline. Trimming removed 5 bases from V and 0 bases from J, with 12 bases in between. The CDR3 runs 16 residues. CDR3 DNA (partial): TGCGCCAGCAGAGCCGCGGGGGCCTCTGGGGCCAACGTC. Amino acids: CASRAAGASGANV. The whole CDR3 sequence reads CASRAAGASGANVLTF.

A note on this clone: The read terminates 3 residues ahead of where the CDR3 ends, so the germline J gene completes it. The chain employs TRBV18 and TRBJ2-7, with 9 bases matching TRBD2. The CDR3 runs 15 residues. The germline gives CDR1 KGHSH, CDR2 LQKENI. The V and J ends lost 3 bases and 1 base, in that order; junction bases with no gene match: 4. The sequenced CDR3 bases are TGTGCCAGCTCACCGACTAGCGGAGGTTCCTACGAG. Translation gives CASSPTSGGSYE. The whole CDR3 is CASSPTSGGSYEQYF.

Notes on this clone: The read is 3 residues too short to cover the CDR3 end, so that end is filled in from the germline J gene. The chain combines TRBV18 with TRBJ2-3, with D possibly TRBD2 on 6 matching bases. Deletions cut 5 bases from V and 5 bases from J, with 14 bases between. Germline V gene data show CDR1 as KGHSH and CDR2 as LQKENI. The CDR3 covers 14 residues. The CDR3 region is CASSVSSGGDTQYF. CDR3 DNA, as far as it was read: TGTGCCAGCTCAGTGTCCTCCGGGGGAGATACG.

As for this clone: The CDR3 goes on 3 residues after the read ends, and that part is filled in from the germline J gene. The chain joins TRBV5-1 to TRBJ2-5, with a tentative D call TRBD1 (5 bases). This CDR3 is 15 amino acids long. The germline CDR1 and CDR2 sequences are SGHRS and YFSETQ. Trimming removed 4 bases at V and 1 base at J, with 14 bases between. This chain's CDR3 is CASSKLWGTQETQYF. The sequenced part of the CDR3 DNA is TGCGCCAGCAGCAAGTTGTGGGGCACCCAAGAGACC.

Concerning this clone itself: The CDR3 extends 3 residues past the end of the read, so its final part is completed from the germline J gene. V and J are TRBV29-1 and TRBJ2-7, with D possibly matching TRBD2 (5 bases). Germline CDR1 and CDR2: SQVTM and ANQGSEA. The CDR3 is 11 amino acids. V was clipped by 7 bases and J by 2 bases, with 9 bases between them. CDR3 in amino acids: CSASGTYEQYF. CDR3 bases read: TGCAGCGCCTCGGGGACCTACGAG.

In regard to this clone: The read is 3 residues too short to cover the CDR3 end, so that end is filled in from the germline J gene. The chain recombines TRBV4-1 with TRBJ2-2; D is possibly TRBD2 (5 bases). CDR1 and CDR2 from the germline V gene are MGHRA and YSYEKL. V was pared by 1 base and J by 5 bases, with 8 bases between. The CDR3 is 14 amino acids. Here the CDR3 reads CASSQVRGTGELFF. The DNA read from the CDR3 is TGCGCCAGCAGCCAAGTCCGGGGAACCGGGGAG.

This CDR3 is CASSLVQAEETQYF. Incomplete CDR3 DNA: TGTGCCAGCAGCTTAGTACAGGCGGAAGAGACC. V and J are TRBV11-2 and TRBJ2-5, with D possibly being TRBD1 (5 bases). The read terminates 3 residues before the CDR3 end, so the remaining end is supplied by the germline J gene. Per the germline V gene, CDR1 is SGHAT and CDR2 is FQNNGV. V lost 1 base to trimming and J lost 3 bases, with 9 bases between them. The CDR3 covers 14 residues.

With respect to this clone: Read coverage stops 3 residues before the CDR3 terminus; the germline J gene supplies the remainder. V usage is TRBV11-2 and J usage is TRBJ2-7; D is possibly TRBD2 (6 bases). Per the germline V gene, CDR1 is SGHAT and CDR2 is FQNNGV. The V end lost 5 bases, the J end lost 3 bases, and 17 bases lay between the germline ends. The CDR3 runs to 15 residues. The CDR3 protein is CASSRWPSENYEQYF. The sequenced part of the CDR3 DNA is TGTGCCAGCAGCAGGTGGCCTAGCGAAAACTACGAG.

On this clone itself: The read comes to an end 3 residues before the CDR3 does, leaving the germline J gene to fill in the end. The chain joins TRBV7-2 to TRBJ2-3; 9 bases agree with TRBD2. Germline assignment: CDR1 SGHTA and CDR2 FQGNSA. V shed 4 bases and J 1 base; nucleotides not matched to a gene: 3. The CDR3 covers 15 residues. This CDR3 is CASSSWTSGTDTQYF. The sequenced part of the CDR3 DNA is TGTGCCAGCAGCTCATGGACTAGCGGCACAGATACG. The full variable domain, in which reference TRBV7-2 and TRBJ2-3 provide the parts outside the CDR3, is GAGVSQSPSNKVTEKGKDVELRCDPISGHTALYWYRQSLGQGLEFLIYFQGNSAPDKSGLPSDRFSAERTGGSVSTLTIQRTQQEDSAVYLCASSSWTSGTDTQYFGPGTRLTVL.

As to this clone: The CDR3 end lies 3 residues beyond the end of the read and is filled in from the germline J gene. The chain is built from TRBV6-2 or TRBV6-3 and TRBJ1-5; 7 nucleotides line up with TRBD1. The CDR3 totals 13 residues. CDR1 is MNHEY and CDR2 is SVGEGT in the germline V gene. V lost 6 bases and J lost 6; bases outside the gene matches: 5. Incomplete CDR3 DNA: TGTGCCAGCAGCTTCGACAGGGCTCAGCCC. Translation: CASSFDRAQP. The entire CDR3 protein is CASSFDRAQPQHF.

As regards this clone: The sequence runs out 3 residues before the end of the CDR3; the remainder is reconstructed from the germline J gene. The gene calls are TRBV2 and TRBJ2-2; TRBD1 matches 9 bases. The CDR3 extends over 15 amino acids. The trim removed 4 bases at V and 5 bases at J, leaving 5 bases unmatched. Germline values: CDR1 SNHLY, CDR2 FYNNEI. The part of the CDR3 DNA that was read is TGTGCCAGCAGTGGAGGGACAGGGAGAACCGGGGAG. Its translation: CASSGGTGRTGE. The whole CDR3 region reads CASSGGTGRTGELFF.

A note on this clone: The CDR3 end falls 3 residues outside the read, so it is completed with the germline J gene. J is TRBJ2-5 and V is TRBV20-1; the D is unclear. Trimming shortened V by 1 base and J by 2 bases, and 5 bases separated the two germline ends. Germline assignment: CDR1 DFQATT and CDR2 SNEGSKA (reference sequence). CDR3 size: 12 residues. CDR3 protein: CSARVHQETQYF. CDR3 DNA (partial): TGCAGTGCTAGAGTTCATCAAGAGACC.

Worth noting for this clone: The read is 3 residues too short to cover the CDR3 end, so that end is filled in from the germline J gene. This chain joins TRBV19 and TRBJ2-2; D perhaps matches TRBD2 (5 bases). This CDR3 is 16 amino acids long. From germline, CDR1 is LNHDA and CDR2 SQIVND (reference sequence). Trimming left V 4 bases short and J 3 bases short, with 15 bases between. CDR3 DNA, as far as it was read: TGTGCCAGTAGTAGGCCGGGTTGGCGGGACACCGGGGAG. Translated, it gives CASSRPGWRDTGE. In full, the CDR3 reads CASSRPGWRDTGELFF.

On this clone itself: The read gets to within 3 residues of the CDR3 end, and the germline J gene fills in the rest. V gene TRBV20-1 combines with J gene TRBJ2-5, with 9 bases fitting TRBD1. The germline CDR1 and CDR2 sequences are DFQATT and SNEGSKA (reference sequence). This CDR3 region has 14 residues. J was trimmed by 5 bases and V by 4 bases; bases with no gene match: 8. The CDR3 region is CSAIQGTGRETQYF. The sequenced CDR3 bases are TGCAGTGCTATTCAAGGGACAGGGAGGGAGACC.

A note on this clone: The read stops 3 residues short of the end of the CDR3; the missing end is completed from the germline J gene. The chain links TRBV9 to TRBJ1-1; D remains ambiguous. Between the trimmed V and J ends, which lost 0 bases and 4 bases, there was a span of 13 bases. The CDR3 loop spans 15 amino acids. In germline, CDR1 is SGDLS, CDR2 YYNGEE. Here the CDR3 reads CASSVATTVGTEAFF. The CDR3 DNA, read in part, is TGTGCCAGCAGCGTAGCTACAACAGTCGGCACTGAA.